The 3 T cell receptor beta chains reported below all come from one sample, sequenced in a study of cytomegalovirus exposure and HLA in healthy donors. PCR amplification relied on 60 Vbeta primers (plus 13 Jbeta primers). Produced via immunoSEQ multiplex PCR; TCRdb's table is partial and in-frame only. The sample has approximately 41,000 clones, roughly 80% seen once; the top ten hold 2.5% to 3.5%. Sequencing input: PBMCs. The source is a man over 45 in good health and CMV-seronegative.

The chain joins TRBV19 to TRBJ1-3; 9 positions match TRBD1. Germline assignment: CDR1 LNHDA and CDR2 SQIVND (reference sequence). CDR3 length: 17 amino acids. Losses at the gene ends were 5 bases for V and 1 base for J; bases not matched to a gene: 9. The CDR3 DNA reads as TGTGCCAGTAGTGGAACCGGGACAGGGTTTTCTGGAAACACCATATATTTT. Translating gives CASSGTGTGFSGNTIYF. Using reference TRBV19 and TRBJ1-3 for the parts outside the CDR3, the full variable domain is DGGITQSPKYLFRKEGQNVTLSCEQNLNHDAMYWYRQDPGQGLRLIYYSQIVNDFQKGDIAEGYSVSREKKESFPLTVTSAQKNPTAFYLCASSGTGTGFSGNTIYFGEGSWLTVV.

The chain has TRBV19 and TRBJ1-2; D is undetermined. The V gene lost 3 bases and the J gene lost 2 bases, with 10 bases spanning the gap. Germline V gives CDR1 LNHDA, CDR2 SQIVND (reference sequence). The CDR3 is 14 residues long. Here the CDR3 reads CASSIGQVNYGYTF. The CDR3 nucleotides are TGTGCCAGTAGTATTGGGCAGGTCAACTATGGCTACACCTTC.

The rearrangement links TRBV6-4 to TRBJ2-3; 9 bases line up with TRBD1. CDR1 and CDR2 from the germline V gene are MRHNA and SNTAGT. The CDR3 spans 15 residues. V lost 6 bases to trimming and J lost 2 bases; unmatched junction nucleotides: 6. The CDR3: CASRKGTGPTDTQYF. Here the CDR3 DNA reads TGTGCCAGCAGGAAAGGGACAGGGCCCACAGATACGCAGTATTTT.